The clone carrying this T cell receptor (beta chain) was seen just once. The target antigen is unknown. V gave up 3 bases and J gave up 5 bases; unmatched junction bases: 9. The CDR3 totals 15 residues. Germline assignment: CDR1 ENHRY and CDR2 SYGVKD. The sample's time point: pretreatment peripheral blood. Patients' urothelial carcinoma was locally advanced or metastatic. The data are from a study of PD-L1 blockade in urothelial cancer. Across the study: Beginning in about 2014, patients received atezolizumab, given as 1,200 mg intravenously every 3 weeks. Each blood sample yielded a median of 141,255 T cells. Study conclusions and caveats: At 3 weeks on treatment, tumor-associated clones expanded more with durable benefit.

Sequencing used immunoSEQ multiplex PCR; TCRdb keeps in-frame clones, though not all of them. The repertoire holds 30,000 to 40,000 clones, with more than 85% as singletons. The chain couples TRBV10-3 to TRBJ2-7, with 8 bases lining up with TRBD1. Here the sequenced sample was PBMCs, taken around atezolizumab (anti-PD-L1) treatment. The TCR was taken from a woman aged 60-75 years with urothelial cancer. CDR3 nucleotide sequence: TGTGCCATCAGTGACGAGAGGACAGGGATTAACGAGCAGTACTTC. Translation: CAISDERTGINEQYF.